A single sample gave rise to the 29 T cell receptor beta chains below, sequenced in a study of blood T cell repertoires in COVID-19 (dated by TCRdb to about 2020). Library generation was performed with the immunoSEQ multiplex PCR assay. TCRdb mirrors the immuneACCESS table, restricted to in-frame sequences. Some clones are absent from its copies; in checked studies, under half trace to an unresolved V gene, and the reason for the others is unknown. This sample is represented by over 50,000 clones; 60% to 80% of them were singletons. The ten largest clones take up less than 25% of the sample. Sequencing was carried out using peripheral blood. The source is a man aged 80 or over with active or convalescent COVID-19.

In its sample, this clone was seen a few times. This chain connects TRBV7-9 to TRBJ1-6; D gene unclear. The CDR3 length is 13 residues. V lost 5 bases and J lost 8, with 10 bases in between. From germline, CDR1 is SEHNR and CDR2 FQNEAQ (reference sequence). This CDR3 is CASSTRADSPLHF. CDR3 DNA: TGTGCCAGCAGCACCCGCGCTGATTCACCCCTCCACTTT.

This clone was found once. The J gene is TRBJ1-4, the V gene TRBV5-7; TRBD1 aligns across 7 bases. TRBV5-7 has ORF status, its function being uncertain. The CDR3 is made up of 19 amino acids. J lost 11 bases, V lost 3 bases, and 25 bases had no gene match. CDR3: CASSCRGEPRQGKSSKLFF. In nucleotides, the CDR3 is TGTGCCAGCAGCTGCAGGGGAGAGCCGCGACAGGGTAAGAGCTCCAAACTGTTTTTT.

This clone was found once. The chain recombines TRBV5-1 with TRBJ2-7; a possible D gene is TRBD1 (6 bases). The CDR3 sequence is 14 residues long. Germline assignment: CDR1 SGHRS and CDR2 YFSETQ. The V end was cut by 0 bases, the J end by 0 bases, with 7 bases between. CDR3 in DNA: TGCGCCAGCAGCTTGGCAGGGGCCTCCTACGAGCAGTACTTC. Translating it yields CASSLAGASYEQYF.

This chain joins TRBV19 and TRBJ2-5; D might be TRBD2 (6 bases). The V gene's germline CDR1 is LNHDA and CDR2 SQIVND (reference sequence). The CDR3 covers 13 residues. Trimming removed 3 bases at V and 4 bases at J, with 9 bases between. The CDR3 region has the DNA TGTGCCAGTAGTATGTGGGGGGTAGAGACCCAGTACTTC. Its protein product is CASSMWGVETQYF.

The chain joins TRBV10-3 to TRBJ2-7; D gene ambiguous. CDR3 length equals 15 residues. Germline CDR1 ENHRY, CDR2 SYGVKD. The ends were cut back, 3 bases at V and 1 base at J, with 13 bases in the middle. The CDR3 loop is CAISEIDAESYEQYF. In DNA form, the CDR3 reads TGTGCCATCAGTGAAATAGATGCGGAGTCCTACGAGCAGTACTTC.

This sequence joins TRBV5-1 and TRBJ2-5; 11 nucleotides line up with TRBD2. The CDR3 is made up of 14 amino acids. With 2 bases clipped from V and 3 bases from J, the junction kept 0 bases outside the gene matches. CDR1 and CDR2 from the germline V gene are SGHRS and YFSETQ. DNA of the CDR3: TGCGCCAGCAGCTTACTAGCGGGAGAAGAGACCCAGTACTTC. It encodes CASSLLAGEETQYF.

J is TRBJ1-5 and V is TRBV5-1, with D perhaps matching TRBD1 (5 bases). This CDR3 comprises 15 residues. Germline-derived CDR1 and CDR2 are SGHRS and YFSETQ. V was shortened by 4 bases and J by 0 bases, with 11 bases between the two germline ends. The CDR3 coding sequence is TGCGCCAGCAGCGAAGGGACTGTTAGCAATCAGCCCCAGCATTTT. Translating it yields CASSEGTVSNQPQHF.

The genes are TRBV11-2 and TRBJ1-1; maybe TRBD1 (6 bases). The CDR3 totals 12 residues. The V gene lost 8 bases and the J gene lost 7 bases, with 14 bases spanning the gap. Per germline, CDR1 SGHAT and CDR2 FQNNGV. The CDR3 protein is CASYQGGGEAFF. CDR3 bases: TGTGCCAGCTATCAAGGGGGTGGTGAAGCTTTCTTT.

This CDR3 reads CASRLLAGWYNEQFF. The CDR3 DNA sequence: TGTGCCAGCAGGCTACTAGCGGGATGGTACAATGAGCAGTTCTTC. The chain combines TRBV6-4 with TRBJ2-1; 10 bases map to TRBD2. This CDR3 comprises 15 residues. In germline, CDR1 is MRHNA, CDR2 SNTAGT. The junction had 6 bases not matched to a gene; V was cut back by 6 bases and J by 4 bases.

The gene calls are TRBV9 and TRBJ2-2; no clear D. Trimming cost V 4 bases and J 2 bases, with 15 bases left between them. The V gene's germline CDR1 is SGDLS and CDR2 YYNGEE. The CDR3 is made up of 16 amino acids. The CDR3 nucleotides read TGTGCCAGCAGCCCCCGCCTAGGTGTCAACACCGGGGAGCTGTTTTTT. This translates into CASSPRLGVNTGELFF.

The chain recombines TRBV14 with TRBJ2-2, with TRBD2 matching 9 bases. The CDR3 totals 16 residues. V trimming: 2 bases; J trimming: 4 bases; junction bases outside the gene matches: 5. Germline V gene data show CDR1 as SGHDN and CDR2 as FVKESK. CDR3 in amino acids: CASSQQAGGFTGELFF. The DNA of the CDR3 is TGTGCCAGCAGCCAACAAGCGGGAGGATTCACCGGGGAGCTGTTTTTT. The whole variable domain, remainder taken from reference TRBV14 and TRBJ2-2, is EAGVTQFPSHSVIEKGQTVTLRCDPISGHDNLYWYRRVMGKEIKFLLHFVKESKQDESGMPNNRFLAERTGGTYSTLKVQPAELEDSGVYFCASSQQAGGFTGELFFGEGSRLTVL.

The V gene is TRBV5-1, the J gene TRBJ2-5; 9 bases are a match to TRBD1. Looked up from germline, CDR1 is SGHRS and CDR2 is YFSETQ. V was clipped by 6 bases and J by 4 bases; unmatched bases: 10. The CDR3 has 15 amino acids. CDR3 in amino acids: CASKVGDRDRETQYF. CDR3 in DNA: TGCGCCAGCAAAGTAGGGGACAGGGATCGAGAGACCCAGTACTTC.

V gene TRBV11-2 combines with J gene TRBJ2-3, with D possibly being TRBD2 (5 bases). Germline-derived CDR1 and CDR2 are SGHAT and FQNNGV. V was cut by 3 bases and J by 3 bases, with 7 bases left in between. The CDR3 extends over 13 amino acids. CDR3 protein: CASSFEGTDTQYF. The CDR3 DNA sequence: TGTGCCAGCAGCTTCGAGGGTACAGATACGCAGTATTTT.

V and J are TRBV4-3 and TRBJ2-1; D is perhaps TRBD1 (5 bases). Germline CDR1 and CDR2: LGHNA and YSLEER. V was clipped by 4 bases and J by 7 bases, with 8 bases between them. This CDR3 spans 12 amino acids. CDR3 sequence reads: CASSRAGNEQFF. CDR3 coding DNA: TGCGCCAGCAGCCGGGCAGGGAATGAGCAGTTCTTC.

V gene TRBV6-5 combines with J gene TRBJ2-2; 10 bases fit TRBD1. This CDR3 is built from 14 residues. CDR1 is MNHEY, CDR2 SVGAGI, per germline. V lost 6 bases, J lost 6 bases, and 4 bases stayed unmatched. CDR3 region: CASRPGQGAGELFF. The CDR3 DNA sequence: TGTGCCAGCAGGCCCGGACAGGGGGCCGGGGAGCTGTTTTTT.

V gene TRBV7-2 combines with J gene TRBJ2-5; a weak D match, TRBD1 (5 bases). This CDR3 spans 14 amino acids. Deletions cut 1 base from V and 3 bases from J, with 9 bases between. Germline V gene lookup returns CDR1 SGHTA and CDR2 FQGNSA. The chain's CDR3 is CASSLDRSKETQYF. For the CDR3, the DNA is TGTGCCAGCAGCTTAGACAGGTCGAAAGAGACCCAGTACTTC.

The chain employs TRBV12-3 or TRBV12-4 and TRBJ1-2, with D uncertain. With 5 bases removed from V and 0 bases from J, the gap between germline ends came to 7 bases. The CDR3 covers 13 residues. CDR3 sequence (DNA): TGTGCCAGCAGTCCGACTTCTAACTATGGCTACACCTTC. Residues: CASSPTSNYGYTF.

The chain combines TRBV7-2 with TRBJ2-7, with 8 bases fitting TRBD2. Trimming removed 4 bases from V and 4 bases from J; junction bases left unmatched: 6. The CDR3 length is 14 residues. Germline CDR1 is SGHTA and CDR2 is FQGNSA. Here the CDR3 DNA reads TGTGCCAGCAGCTCTCTAGCGGGTACTTACGAGCAGTACTTC. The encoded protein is CASSSLAGTYEQYF.

This chain's CDR3 is CASSLRWTGLGPGELFF. The CDR3 DNA follows: TGTGCCAGCAGCTTAAGGTGGACAGGACTTGGACCCGGGGAGCTGTTTTTT. V gene TRBV7-8 combines with J gene TRBJ2-2; 7 positions match TRBD1. V trimming: 2 bases; J trimming: 6 bases; junction bases outside the gene matches: 12. Germline V CDR1 and CDR2: SGHVS, FQNEAQ. The CDR3 sequence is 17 residues long.

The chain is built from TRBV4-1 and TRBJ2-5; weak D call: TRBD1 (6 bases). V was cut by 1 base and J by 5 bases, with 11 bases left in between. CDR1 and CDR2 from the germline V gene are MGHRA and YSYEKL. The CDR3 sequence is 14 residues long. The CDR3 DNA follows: TGCGCCAGCAGCCAAGCTCGAACAGGGGAGACCCAGTACTTC. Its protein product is CASSQARTGETQYF.

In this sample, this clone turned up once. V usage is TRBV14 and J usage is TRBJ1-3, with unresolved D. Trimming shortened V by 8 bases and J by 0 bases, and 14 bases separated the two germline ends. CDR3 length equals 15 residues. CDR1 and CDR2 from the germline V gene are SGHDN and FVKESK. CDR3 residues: CASQNSPFSGNTIYF. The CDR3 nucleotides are TGTGCCAGCCAAAACAGTCCTTTCTCTGGAAACACCATATATTTT.

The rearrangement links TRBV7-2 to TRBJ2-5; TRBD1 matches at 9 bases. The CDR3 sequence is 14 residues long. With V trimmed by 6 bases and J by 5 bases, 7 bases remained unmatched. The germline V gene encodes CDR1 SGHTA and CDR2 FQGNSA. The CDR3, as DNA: TGTGCCAGCAGACGGGACAGGGAGGGGGAGACCCAGTACTTC. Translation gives CASRRDREGETQYF.

The CDR3 protein is CASNTGWDGYTF. As DNA, the CDR3 is TGTGCCAGCAACACAGGGTGGGATGGCTACACCTTC. The rearrangement links TRBV19 to TRBJ1-2, with D tentatively TRBD1 (6 bases). The CDR3 is 12 residues long. Germline V lookup: CDR1 LNHDA, CDR2 SQIVND (reference sequence). V was shortened by 9 bases and J by 6 bases, with 14 bases between the two germline ends.

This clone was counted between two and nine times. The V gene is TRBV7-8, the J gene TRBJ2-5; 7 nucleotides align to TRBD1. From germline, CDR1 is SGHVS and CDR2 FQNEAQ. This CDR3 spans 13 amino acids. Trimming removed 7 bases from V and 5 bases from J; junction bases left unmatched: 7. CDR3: CASMDRRVETQYF. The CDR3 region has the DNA TGTGCCAGCATGGACAGGCGGGTGGAGACCCAGTACTTC.

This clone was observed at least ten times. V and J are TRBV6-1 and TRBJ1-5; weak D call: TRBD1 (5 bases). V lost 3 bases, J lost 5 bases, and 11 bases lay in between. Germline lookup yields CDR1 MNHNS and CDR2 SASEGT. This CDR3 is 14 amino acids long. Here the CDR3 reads CASSDLDIDQPQHF. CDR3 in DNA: TGTGCCAGCAGTGATCTGGACATTGATCAGCCCCAGCATTTT.

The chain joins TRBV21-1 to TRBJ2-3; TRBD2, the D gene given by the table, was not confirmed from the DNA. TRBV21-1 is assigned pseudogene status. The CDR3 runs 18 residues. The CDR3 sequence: CASSKHPTQPTCTDTQYF. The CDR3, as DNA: TGTGCCAGCAGCAAACACCCAACCCAACCAACTTGCACAGATACGCAGTATTTT.

CDR3 residues: CASPGREGYNEQFF. CDR3 DNA sequence: TGTGCCAGCCCCGGGCGGGAGGGTTACAATGAGCAGTTCTTC. The chain employs TRBV7-8 and TRBJ2-1; 9 nucleotides match TRBD2. CDR3 length equals 14 residues. Germline loops: CDR1 SGHVS, CDR2 FQNEAQ. Germline trimming cut 8 bases from V and 4 bases from J; bases unmatched to any gene: 6.

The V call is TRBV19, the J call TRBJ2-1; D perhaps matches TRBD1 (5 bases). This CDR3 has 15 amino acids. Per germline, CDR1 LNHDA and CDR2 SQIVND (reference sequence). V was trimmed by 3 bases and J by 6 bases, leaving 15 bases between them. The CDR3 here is CASSIQDMPGNEQFF. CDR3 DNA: TGTGCCAGTAGTATCCAGGACATGCCGGGCAATGAGCAGTTCTTC.

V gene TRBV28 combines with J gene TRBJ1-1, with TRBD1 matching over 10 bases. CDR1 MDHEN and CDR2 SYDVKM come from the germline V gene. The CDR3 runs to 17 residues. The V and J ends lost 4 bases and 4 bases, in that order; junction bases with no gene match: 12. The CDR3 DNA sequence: TGTGCCAGCAGTTCAGAGACAGGGGGCTCCCGGGCCACTGAAGCTTTCTTT. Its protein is CASSSETGGSRATEAFF.